A selection of T cell receptor beta chains follows, all from one sample in a study of shared clonotypes between healthy human individuals. Profiled with immunoSEQ multiplex PCR; TCRdb holds only in-frame clones, not every one. This table holds nearly 500,000 clones, 76% found once. Sequencing input: PBMCs. The receptors originated from a woman aged 40 to 50 in good health. Some clones in this sample may be carry-over from other donors' samples. The CDR3 runs from the conserved cysteine through the conserved F or W. Fields, in order: clone size, J gene, V gene, D gene, CDR3 protein, CDR3 DNA. D genes are given only for firm matches. The size entry is marked missing in some rows and otherwise reads once, few, many or a size class.

size: -; J: TRBJ2-6; V: TRBV7-3; D: -; CDR3: CASSPSAGANVLTF; DNA: TGTGCCAGCAGCCCTAGCGCTGGGGCCAACGTCCTGACTTTC
size: once; J: TRBJ2-3; V: TRBV4-1; D: -; CDR3: CASSQVVRGSDTQYF; DNA: TGCGCCAGCAGCCAAGTGGTGAGAGGATCAGATACGCAGTATTTT
size: -; J: TRBJ1-1; V: TRBV18; D: -; CDR3: CASSPPEGKAFF; DNA: TGTGCCAGCTCACCACCGGAGGGTAAGGCTTTCTTT
size: -; J: TRBJ2-2; V: TRBV4-1; D: -; CDR3: CASSPHPRNTGELFF; DNA: TGCGCCAGCAGCCCCCACCCACGAAACACCGGGGAGCTGTTTTTT
size: -; J: TRBJ2-7; V: TRBV7-2; D: -; CDR3: CASSMTRGYEQYF; DNA: TGTGCCAGCAGCATGACCCGGGGCTACGAGCAGTACTTC
size: once; J: TRBJ1-1; V: TRBV11-1; D: TRBD1; CDR3: CASSLVQGRSTEAFF; DNA: TGTGCCAGCAGCCTAGTACAGGGGCGGAGTACTGAAGCTTTCTTT
size: -; J: TRBJ1-2; V: TRBV6-4; D: -; CDR3: CASRGSGSPYGYTF; DNA: TGTGCCAGCAGAGGTTCCGGCAGTCCCTATGGCTACACCTTC
size: -; J: TRBJ1-2; V: TRBV9; D: -; CDR3: CASSVEGRGSYGYTF; DNA: TGTGCCAGCAGCGTAGAAGGGAGGGGTTCCTATGGCTACACCTTC
size: -; J: TRBJ2-7; V: TRBV4-1; D: -; CDR3: CASSLEVGQSYEQYF; DNA: TGCGCCAGCAGCCTAGAGGTGGGCCAATCCTACGAGCAGTACTTC
size: -; J: TRBJ2-7; V: TRBV7-9; D: TRBD1; CDR3: CASSLEETGGLGQYF; DNA: TGTGCCAGCAGCTTAGAAGAGACAGGGGGCTTAGGGCAGTACTTC
size: -; J: TRBJ2-7; V: TRBV29-1; D: -; CDR3: CSVEVILRGGLSYEQYF; DNA: TGCAGCGTTGAAGTCATCCTGAGGGGGGGGTTATCCTACGAGCAGTACTTC
size: -; J: TRBJ2-6; V: TRBV7-9; D: TRBD2; CDR3: CASSRLAVNSGANVLTF; DNA: TGTGCCAGCAGCCGACTAGCGGTCAACTCTGGGGCCAACGTCCTGACTTTC
size: few; J: TRBJ1-1; V: TRBV20-1; D: -; CDR3: CSASGGTEAFF; DNA: TGCAGTGCTAGTGGGGGGACTGAAGCTTTCTTT
size: -; J: TRBJ1-4; V: TRBV7-6; D: TRBD1; CDR3: CASSLGDRKLEKLFF; DNA: TGTGCCAGCAGCTTAGGGGACAGGAAACTTGAAAAACTGTTTTTT
size: few; J: TRBJ2-6; V: TRBV4-2; D: TRBD1; CDR3: CASSRGTGGALGANVLTF; DNA: TGTGCCAGCAGCCGGGGGACAGGGGGCGCTTTGGGGGCCAACGTCCTGACTTTC
size: -; J: TRBJ1-2; V: TRBV27; D: -; CDR3: CASSLLGRSYGYTF; DNA: TGTGCCAGCAGTTTACTGGGACGGAGCTATGGCTACACCTTC
size: -; J: TRBJ2-3; V: TRBV5-1; D: -; CDR3: CASTPAGATDTQYF; DNA: TGCGCCAGCACCCCAGCGGGTGCCACAGATACGCAGTATTTT